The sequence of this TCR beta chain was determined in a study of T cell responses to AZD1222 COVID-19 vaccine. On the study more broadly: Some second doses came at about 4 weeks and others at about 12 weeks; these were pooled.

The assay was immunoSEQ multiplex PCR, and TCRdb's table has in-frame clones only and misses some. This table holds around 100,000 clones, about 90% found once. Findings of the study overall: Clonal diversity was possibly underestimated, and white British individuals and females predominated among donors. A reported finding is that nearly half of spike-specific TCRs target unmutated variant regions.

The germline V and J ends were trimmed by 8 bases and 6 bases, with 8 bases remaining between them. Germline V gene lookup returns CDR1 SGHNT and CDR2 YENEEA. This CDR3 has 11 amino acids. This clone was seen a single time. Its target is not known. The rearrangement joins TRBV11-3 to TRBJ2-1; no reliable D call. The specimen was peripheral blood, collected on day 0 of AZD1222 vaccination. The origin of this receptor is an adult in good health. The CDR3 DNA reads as TGTGCCAGCGGGCAGTTCAATGAGCAGTTCTTC. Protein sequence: CASGQFNEQFF.